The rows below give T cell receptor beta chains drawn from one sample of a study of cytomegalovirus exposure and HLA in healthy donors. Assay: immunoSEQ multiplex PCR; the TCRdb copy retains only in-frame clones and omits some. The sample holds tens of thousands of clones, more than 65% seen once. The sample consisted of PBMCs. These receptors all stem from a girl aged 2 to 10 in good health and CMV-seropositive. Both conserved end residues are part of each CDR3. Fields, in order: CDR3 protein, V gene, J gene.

CASSEQRSLRDTQYF	TRBV2	TRBJ2-3
CATSRSRTIAGALYEQYF	TRBV15	TRBJ2-7
CASSDARAKNIQYF	TRBV25-1	TRBJ2-4
CASNNRAKMNTEAFF	TRBV2	TRBJ1-1
CASSSGTSGYEQYF	TRBV5-4	TRBJ2-7
CASSLGVPGQPQHF	TRBV7-9	TRBJ1-5
CASSPQGRDTEAFF	TRBV18	TRBJ1-1
CASRPRLVPETQYF	TRBV27	TRBJ2-5
CASSLSDRYDHSEQYF	TRBV28	TRBJ2-7
CASSRMDSLSYEQYF	TRBV28	TRBJ2-7
CATRQLDRSKRAFF	TRBV10-3	TRBJ1-1
CASSVVGSEYNEQFF	TRBV9	TRBJ2-1
CASSPELAGYSSYNEQFF	TRBV7-3	TRBJ2-1
CASSIKGVEGYEQYF	TRBV7-2	TRBJ2-7
CASIPGGATEAFF	TRBV6-5	TRBJ1-1
CAWSGAHGYTF	TRBV30	TRBJ1-2
CATSRKSGTSDNEQFF	TRBV15	TRBJ2-1
CSVGQGATEAFF	TRBV29-1	TRBJ1-1
CASSISGRASGEQYF	TRBV6-5	TRBJ2-7
CASSLGDREAFF	TRBV28	TRBJ1-1
CATSRVTGWAIGNQPQHF	TRBV15	TRBJ1-5
CASSLSSGRPEQYF	TRBV27	TRBJ2-5
CASSEGTEYNEQFF	TRBV6-4	TRBJ2-1
CASSPLQNTGELFF	TRBV27	TRBJ2-2
CAVHRHPREGNQPQHF	TRBV19	TRBJ1-5
CASSLDSGGREQFF	TRBV27	TRBJ2-1
CASSRATGYQETQYF	TRBV4-3	TRBJ2-5
CAAGGRNEQYF	TRBV5-4	TRBJ2-7
CASSRERATNEKLFF	TRBV2	TRBJ1-4
CASSFGGTGVYNEQFF	TRBV28	TRBJ2-1
CAWSVGREPHEQYF	TRBV30	TRBJ2-7
CAWRRTGGGNEQFF	TRBV30	TRBJ2-1
CASSITTGENGYTF	TRBV19	TRBJ1-2
CASSELEGLSYGYTF	TRBV25-1	TRBJ1-2
CASSLAGGQETQYF	TRBV7-9	TRBJ2-5
CASSPLAGGGDTQYF	TRBV6-4	TRBJ2-3
CATSIRRENPYNEQFF	TRBV15	TRBJ2-1
CASSLANGQGTNTEAFF	TRBV11-2	TRBJ1-1
CASSLDRPGANVLTF	TRBV5-1	TRBJ2-6
CASSQGGTTGGEQYF	TRBV4-3	TRBJ2-7
CAWSSRVVNTEAFF	TRBV30	TRBJ1-1
CSARTGTDQPQHF	TRBV29-1	TRBJ1-5
CASSSSNEQFF	TRBV2	TRBJ2-1
CSVVASGPTDTQYF	TRBV29-1	TRBJ2-3
CASSVDGGTGELFF	TRBV9	TRBJ2-2
CASSSQGGPFEQYF	TRBV28	TRBJ2-7
CASSPRGGGFDEQYF	TRBV19	TRBJ2-7
CASSPLLLTGKYVRYEQYF	TRBV28	TRBJ2-7
CASSLSASGRSHSYEQYF	TRBV27	TRBJ2-7
CASSVWDREETQYF	TRBV9	TRBJ2-5
CAVRANTGELFF	TRBV10-3	TRBJ2-2
CASSSGALETEAFF	TRBV5-6	TRBJ1-1
CASSQRTSGEETQYF	TRBV4-1	TRBJ2-5
CASSFSNTIYF	TRBV28	TRBJ1-3
CASSYPHYGYTF	TRBV19	TRBJ1-2
CASSQEGSPAGGEDNEQFF	TRBV4-1	TRBJ2-1
CASSPGTSGYNEQFF	TRBV6-4	TRBJ2-1
CASSFNSISMEQFF	TRBV27	TRBJ2-1
CASSGASGLEATYNEQFF	TRBV9	TRBJ2-1